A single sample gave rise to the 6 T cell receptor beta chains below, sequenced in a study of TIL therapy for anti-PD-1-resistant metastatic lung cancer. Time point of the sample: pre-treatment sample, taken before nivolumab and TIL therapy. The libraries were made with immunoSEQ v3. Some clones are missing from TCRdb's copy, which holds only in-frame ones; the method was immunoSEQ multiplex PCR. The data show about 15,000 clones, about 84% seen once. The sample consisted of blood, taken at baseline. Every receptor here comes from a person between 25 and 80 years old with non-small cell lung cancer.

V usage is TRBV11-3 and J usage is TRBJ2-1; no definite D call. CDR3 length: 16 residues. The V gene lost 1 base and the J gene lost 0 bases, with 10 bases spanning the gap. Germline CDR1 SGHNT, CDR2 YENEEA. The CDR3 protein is CASSLGGGFSYNEQFF. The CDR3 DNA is TGTGCCAGCAGCTTAGGCGGCGGCTTCTCCTACAATGAGCAGTTCTTC. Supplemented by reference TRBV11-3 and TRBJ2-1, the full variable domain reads EAGVVQSPRYKIIEKKQPVAFWCNPISGHNTLYWYLQNLGQGPELLIRYENEEAVDDSQLPKDRFSAERLKGVDSTLKIQPAELGDSAVYLCASSLGGGFSYNEQFFGPGTRLTVL.

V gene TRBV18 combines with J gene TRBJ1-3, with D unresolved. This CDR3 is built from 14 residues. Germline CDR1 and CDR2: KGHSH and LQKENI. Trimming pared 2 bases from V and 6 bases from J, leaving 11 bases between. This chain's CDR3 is CASSPAYLQNTIYF. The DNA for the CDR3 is TGTGCCAGCTCACCAGCATACCTCCAAAACACCATATATTTT.

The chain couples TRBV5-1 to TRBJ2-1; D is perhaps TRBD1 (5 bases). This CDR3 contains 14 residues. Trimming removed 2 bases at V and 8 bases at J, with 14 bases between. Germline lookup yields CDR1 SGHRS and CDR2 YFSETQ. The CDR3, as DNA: TGCGCCAGCAGCTTATGGAAAGGGGTCCATGAGCAGTTCTTC. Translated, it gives CASSLWKGVHEQFF.

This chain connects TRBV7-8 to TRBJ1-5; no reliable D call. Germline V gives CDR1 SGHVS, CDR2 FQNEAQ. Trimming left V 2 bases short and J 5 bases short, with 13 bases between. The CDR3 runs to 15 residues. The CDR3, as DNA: TGTGCCAGCAGCTTATACGGTGGGCCCGATCAGCCCCAGCATTTT. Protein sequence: CASSLYGGPDQPQHF.

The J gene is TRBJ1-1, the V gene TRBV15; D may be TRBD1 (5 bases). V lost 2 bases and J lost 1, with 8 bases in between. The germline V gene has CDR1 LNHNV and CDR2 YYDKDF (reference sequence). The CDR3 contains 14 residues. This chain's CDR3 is CATSRPGQNTEAFF. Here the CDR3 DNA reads TGTGCCACCAGCAGACCAGGACAGAACACTGAAGCTTTCTTT.

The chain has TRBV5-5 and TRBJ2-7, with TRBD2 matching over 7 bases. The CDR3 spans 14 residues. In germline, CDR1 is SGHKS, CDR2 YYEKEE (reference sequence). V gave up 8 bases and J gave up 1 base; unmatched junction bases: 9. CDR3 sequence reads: CASRPAGRSYEQYF. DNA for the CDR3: TGTGCCAGTAGGCCAGCGGGACGGTCCTACGAGCAGTACTTC. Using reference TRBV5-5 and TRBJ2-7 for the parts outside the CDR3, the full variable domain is DAGVTQSPTHLIKTRGQQVTLRCSPISGHKSVSWYQQVLGQGPQFIFQYYEKEERGRGNFPDRFSARQFPNYSSELNVNALLLGDSALYLCASRPAGRSYEQYFGPGTRLTVT.